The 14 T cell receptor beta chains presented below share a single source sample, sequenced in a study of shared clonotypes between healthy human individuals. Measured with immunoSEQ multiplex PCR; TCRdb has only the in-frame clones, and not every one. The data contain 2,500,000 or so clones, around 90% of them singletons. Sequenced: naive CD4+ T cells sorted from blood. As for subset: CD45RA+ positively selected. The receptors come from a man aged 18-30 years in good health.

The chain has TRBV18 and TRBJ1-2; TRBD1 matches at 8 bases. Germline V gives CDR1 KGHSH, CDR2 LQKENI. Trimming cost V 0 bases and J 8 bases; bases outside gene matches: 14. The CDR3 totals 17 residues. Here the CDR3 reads CASSPPNRSGGAGGYTF. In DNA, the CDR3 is TGTGCCAGCTCACCACCGAACCGATCAGGGGGCGCAGGCGGCTACACCTTC.

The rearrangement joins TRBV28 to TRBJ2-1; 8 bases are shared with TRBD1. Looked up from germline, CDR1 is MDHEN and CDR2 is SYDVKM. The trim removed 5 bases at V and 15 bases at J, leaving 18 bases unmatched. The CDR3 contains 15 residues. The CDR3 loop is CASSPTGGRISQRFF. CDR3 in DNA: TGTGCCAGCAGTCCAACAGGGGGGCGTATATCCCAGAGGTTCTTC. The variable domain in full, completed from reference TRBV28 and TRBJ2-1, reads DVKVTQSSRYLVKRTGEKVFLECVQDMDHENMFWYRQDPGLGLRLIYFSYDVKMKEKGDIPEGYSVSREKKERFSLILESASTNQTSMYLCASSPTGGRISQRFFGPGTRLTVL.

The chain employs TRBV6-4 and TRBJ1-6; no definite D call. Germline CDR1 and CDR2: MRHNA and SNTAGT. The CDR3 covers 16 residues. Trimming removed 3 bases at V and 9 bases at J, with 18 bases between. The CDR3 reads CASSDGTAGAPSPLHF. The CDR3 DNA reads TGTGCCAGCAGTGATGGAACGGCAGGAGCTCCTTCACCCCTCCACTTT.

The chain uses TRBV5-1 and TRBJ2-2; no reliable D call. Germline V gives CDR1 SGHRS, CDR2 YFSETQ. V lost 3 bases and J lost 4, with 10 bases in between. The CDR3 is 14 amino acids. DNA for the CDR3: TGCGCCAGCAGCTGGGGTCGGACCACCGGGGAGCTGTTTTTT. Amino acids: CASSWGRTTGELFF.

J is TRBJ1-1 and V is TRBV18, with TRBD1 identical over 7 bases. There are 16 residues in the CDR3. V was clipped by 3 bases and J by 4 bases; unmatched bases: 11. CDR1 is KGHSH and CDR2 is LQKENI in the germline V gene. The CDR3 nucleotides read TGTGCCAGCTCACCGACCCAGGGGGTTGGCGGCACTGAAGCTTTCTTT. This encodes CASSPTQGVGGTEAFF.

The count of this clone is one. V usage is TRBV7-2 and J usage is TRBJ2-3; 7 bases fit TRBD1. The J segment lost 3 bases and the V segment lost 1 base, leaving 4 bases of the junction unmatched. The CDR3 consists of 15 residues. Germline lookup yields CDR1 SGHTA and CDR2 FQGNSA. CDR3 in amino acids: CASSLGQGVTDTQYF. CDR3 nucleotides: TGTGCCAGCAGCTTAGGACAGGGAGTAACAGATACGCAGTATTTT.

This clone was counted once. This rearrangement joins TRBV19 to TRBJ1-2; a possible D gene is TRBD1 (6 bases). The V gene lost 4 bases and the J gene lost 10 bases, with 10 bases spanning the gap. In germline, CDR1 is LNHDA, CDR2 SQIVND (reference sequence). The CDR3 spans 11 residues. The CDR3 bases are TGTGCCAGTAGTACAGACAGGATCTACACCTTC. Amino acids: CASSTDRIYTF.

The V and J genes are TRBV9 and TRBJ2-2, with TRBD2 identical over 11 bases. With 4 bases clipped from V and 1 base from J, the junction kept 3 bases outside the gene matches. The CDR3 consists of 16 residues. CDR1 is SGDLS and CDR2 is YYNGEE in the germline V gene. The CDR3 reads CASSKGTSGNTGELFF. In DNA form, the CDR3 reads TGTGCCAGCAGCAAGGGGACTAGCGGGAACACCGGGGAGCTGTTTTTT.

CDR3 sequence (DNA): TGCGCCAGCAGGGTGGGAGGGGGCACAGATACGCAGTATTTT. Residues: CASRVGGGTDTQYF. The chain couples TRBV23-1 to TRBJ2-3, with 7 bases lining up with TRBD2. TRBV23-1 is flagged as an ORF with uncertain function. The V segment lost 6 bases and the J segment 1 base; nucleotides outside the gene matches: 4. The CDR3 runs to 14 residues.

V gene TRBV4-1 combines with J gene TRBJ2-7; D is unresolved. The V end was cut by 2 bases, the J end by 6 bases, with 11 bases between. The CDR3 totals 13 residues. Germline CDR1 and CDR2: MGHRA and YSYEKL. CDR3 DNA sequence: TGCGCCAGCAGCCAATACGGCGAAAGCGAGCAGTACTTC. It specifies CASSQYGESEQYF.

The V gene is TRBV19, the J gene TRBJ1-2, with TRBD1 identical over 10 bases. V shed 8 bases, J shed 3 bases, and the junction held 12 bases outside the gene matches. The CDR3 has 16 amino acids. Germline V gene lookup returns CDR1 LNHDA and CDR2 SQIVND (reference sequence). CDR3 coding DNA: TGTGCCAGTTGGACCGGGACAGGGGATATCGACTATGGCTACACCTTC. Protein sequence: CASWTGTGDIDYGYTF. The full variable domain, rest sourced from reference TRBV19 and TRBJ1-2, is DGGITQSPKYLFRKEGQNVTLSCEQNLNHDAMYWYRQDPGQGLRLIYYSQIVNDFQKGDIAEGYSVSREKKESFPLTVTSAQKNPTAFYLCASWTGTGDIDYGYTFGSGTRLTVV.

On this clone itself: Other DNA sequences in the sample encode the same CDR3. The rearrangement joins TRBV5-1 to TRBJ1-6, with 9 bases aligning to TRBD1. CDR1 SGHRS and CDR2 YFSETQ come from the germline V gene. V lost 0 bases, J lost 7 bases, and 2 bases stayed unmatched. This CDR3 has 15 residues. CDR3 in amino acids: CASSLAGQGNSPLHF. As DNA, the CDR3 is TGCGCCAGCAGCTTGGCTGGACAGGGGAATTCACCCCTCCACTTT.

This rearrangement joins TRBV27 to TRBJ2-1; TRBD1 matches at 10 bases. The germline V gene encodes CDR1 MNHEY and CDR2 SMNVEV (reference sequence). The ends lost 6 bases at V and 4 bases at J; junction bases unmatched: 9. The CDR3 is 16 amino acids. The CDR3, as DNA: TGTGCCAGCAGGTCCGGGACAGGGGTTGGGTACAATGAGCAGTTCTTC. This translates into CASRSGTGVGYNEQFF.

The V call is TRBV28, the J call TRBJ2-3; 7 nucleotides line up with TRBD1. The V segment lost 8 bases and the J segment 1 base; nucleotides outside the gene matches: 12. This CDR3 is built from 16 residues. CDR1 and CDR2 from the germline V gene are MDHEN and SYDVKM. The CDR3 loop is CASEGAFRGGTDTQYF. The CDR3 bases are TGTGCCAGCGAGGGGGCGTTTCGAGGTGGCACAGATACGCAGTATTTT.